The subject of this entry is one TCR beta chain. Its antigen is currently unknown. The data belong to a study of graft-versus-host responses after intestinal transplantation. General observations from the study: Graft-versus-host to host-versus-graft clonal ratios in allografts were high in patients with graft-donor T cell macrochimerism.

There are 14 residues in the CDR3. From germline, CDR1 is ENHRY and CDR2 SYGVKD. Trimming left V 5 bases short and J 5 bases short, with 13 bases between. The repertoire was sequenced with immunoSEQ multiplex PCR; TCRdb's copy has only in-frame clones and lacks some. This table has about 100,000 clones, roughly 87% appearing once. This receptor was identified in a human donor who was the organ donor for an intestinal transplant. This chain links TRBV10-3 with TRBJ2-1, with no clear D. Sequenced material: unstimulated CD4+ T cells sorted from spleen or lymph node cells, taken before transplant. The CDR3 DNA sequence: TGTGCCATCAGTAGCCTAAGCTTGGACAATGAGCAGTTCTTC. This sequence encodes CAISSLSLDNEQFF.